The rows below give T cell receptor beta chains drawn from one sample of a study of beta chain features in type 1 diabetes. Repertoires were generated with immunoSEQ multiplex PCR, while TCRdb's copy carries only in-frame clones and drops some. This table has over 200,000 clones, about a tenth appearing once. The sequencing sample was made of naive CD4+ T cells from blood. The receptors come from a man aged 25 to 40 with type 1 diabetes. The CDR3 runs from the conserved cysteine through the conserved F or W. The order of the fields is V gene, D gene, J gene, clone size, CDR3 protein, CDR3 DNA. The D gene is left open where the match is weak. Clone size is shown for a subset of rows, as once, few, many or a class of expanded clone.

v_gene: TRBV6-5
d_gene: .
j_gene: TRBJ2-4
abundance: .
CDR3aa: CASSDSRRDIQYF
CDR3nt: TGTGCCAGCTCGGACTCTCGTCGGGACATTCAGTACTTC

v_gene: TRBV18
d_gene: TRBD1
j_gene: TRBJ2-3
abundance: few
CDR3aa: CASSPYGTGTDTQYF
CDR3nt: TGTGCCAGCTCACCATATGGGACAGGCACAGATACGCAGTATTTT

v_gene: TRBV30
d_gene: TRBD1
j_gene: TRBJ2-7
abundance: .
CDR3aa: CAWDRDRHEQYF
CDR3nt: TGTGCCTGGGACCGGGACAGACACGAGCAGTACTTC

v_gene: TRBV7-9
d_gene: TRBD2
j_gene: TRBJ2-1
abundance: few
CDR3aa: CASSLGGGNNEQFF
CDR3nt: TGTGCCAGCAGCTTAGGGGGAGGGAACAATGAGCAGTTCTTC

v_gene: TRBV7-6
d_gene: TRBD2
j_gene: TRBJ2-2
abundance: .
CDR3aa: CASSLRAGVNTGELFF
CDR3nt: TGTGCCAGCAGCTTAAGGGCGGGGGTTAACACCGGGGAGCTGTTTTTT

v_gene: TRBV9
d_gene: .
j_gene: TRBJ2-1
abundance: few
CDR3aa: CASSVGSRPSLYNEQFF
CDR3nt: TGTGCCAGCAGCGTAGGGAGCAGACCCTCCTTGTACAATGAGCAGTTCTTC

v_gene: TRBV5-1
d_gene: .
j_gene: TRBJ2-3
abundance: .
CDR3aa: CASSLDYLTDTQYF
CDR3nt: TGCGCCAGCAGCTTGGACTACCTCACAGATACGCAGTATTTT

v_gene: TRBV29-1
d_gene: .
j_gene: TRBJ1-2
abundance: few
CDR3aa: CSVGGGEANYGYTF
CDR3nt: TGCAGCGTTGGAGGGGGAGAGGCTAACTATGGCTACACCTTC

v_gene: TRBV10-3
d_gene: .
j_gene: TRBJ1-2
abundance: .
CDR3aa: CAISNNYGYTF
CDR3nt: TGTGCCATCAGCAATAACTATGGCTACACCTTC

v_gene: TRBV4-2
d_gene: TRBD2
j_gene: TRBJ2-4
abundance: few
CDR3aa: CASSQDHPGGLKNIQYF
CDR3nt: TGTGCCAGCAGCCAAGATCACCCGGGGGGGCTCAAAAACATTCAGTACTTC

v_gene: TRBV18
d_gene: TRBD1
j_gene: TRBJ2-5
abundance: .
CDR3aa: CASSPRGQQETQYF
CDR3nt: TGTGCCAGCTCACCACGGGGACAGCAAGAGACCCAGTACTTC

v_gene: TRBV7-2
d_gene: .
j_gene: TRBJ1-2
abundance: few
CDR3aa: CASSIRKTVPRLYGYTF
CDR3nt: TGTGCCAGCAGCATACGTAAGACAGTTCCCAGGCTCTATGGCTACACCTTC

v_gene: TRBV29-1
d_gene: TRBD2
j_gene: TRBJ2-7
abundance: few
CDR3aa: CSVLAGVSYEQYF
CDR3nt: TGCAGCGTACTAGCGGGGGTGTCCTACGAGCAGTACTTC

v_gene: TRBV15
d_gene: TRBD2
j_gene: TRBJ2-3
abundance: .
CDR3aa: CATSRPGASGGTDTQYF
CDR3nt: TGTGCCACCAGCAGACCCGGGGCTAGCGGGGGTACAGATACGCAGTATTTT

v_gene: TRBV7-2
d_gene: .
j_gene: TRBJ1-2
abundance: .
CDR3aa: CASSSRIRGEGYTF
CDR3nt: TGTGCCAGCAGCTCCCGAATCAGAGGCGAGGGCTACACCTTC

v_gene: TRBV9
d_gene: .
j_gene: TRBJ2-5
abundance: few
CDR3aa: CASSVESNRAGQETQYF
CDR3nt: TGTGCCAGCAGCGTAGAGTCAAACAGGGCAGGGCAGGAGACCCAGTACTTC

v_gene: TRBV2
d_gene: TRBD1
j_gene: TRBJ1-5
abundance: .
CDR3aa: CASRFETGARQPQHF
CDR3nt: TGTGCCAGCAGGTTCGAGACAGGGGCCAGACAGCCCCAGCATTTT

v_gene: TRBV7-2
d_gene: TRBD2
j_gene: TRBJ2-5
abundance: few
CDR3aa: CASSPRTSGGFQETQYF
CDR3nt: TGTGCCAGCAGCCCCAGGACTAGCGGGGGGTTCCAAGAGACCCAGTACTTC

v_gene: TRBV6-6
d_gene: .
j_gene: TRBJ1-5
abundance: few
CDR3aa: CASSQGNSNQPQHF
CDR3nt: TGTGCCAGCAGTCAGGGGAATAGCAATCAGCCCCAGCATTTT

v_gene: TRBV29-1
d_gene: .
j_gene: TRBJ1-1
abundance: few
CDR3aa: CSVLYILNTEAFF
CDR3nt: TGCAGCGTATTGTATATCCTGAACACTGAAGCTTTCTTT

v_gene: TRBV6-1
d_gene: .
j_gene: TRBJ2-4
abundance: few
CDR3aa: CASSEALQGKNIQYF
CDR3nt: TGTGCCAGCAGTGAAGCCCTACAGGGCAAAAACATTCAGTACTTC

v_gene: TRBV2
d_gene: TRBD1
j_gene: TRBJ2-1
abundance: .
CDR3aa: CASTRDSYNEQFF
CDR3nt: TGTGCCAGCACCCGGGACAGTTACAATGAGCAGTTCTTC

v_gene: TRBV2
d_gene: TRBD1
j_gene: TRBJ2-5
abundance: few
CDR3aa: CASNGQGAWETQYF
CDR3nt: TGTGCCAGCAACGGACAGGGGGCGTGGGAGACCCAGTACTTC

v_gene: TRBV7-9
d_gene: .
j_gene: TRBJ1-2
abundance: .
CDR3aa: CASSSPGGLYGYTF
CDR3nt: TGTGCCAGCAGCTCCCCGGGCGGGCTCTATGGCTACACCTTC

v_gene: TRBV19
d_gene: .
j_gene: TRBJ1-4
abundance: .
CDR3aa: CASSSGAATNEKLFF
CDR3nt: TGTGCCAGTAGTTCTGGAGCGGCAACTAATGAAAAACTGTTTTTT

v_gene: TRBV9
d_gene: TRBD2
j_gene: TRBJ2-2
abundance: few
CDR3aa: CASKRGGANTGELFF
CDR3nt: TGTGCCAGCAAACGCGGGGGGGCGAACACCGGGGAGCTGTTTTTT

v_gene: TRBV30
d_gene: .
j_gene: TRBJ2-3
abundance: .
CDR3aa: CAWSQGGDTQYF
CDR3nt: TGTGCCTGGAGCCAGGGGGGAGATACGCAGTATTTT

v_gene: TRBV9
d_gene: .
j_gene: TRBJ2-2
abundance: .
CDR3aa: CASSVATGTAGELFF
CDR3nt: TGTGCCAGCAGCGTAGCTACAGGAACGGCCGGGGAGCTGTTTTTT

v_gene: TRBV28
d_gene: .
j_gene: TRBJ2-7
abundance: .
CDR3aa: CASSPAYEQYF
CDR3nt: TGTGCCAGCAGTCCGGCCTACGAGCAGTACTTC

v_gene: TRBV6-5
d_gene: .
j_gene: TRBJ2-5
abundance: few
CDR3aa: CASSLGVEYQETQYF
CDR3nt: TGTGCCAGCAGTTTAGGGGTGGAGTACCAAGAGACCCAGTACTTC

v_gene: TRBV18
d_gene: TRBD1
j_gene: TRBJ1-2
abundance: few
CDR3aa: CASSPAGTGTYGYTF
CDR3nt: TGTGCCAGCTCACCGGCGGGGACAGGGACCTATGGCTACACCTTC

v_gene: TRBV5-1
d_gene: TRBD2
j_gene: TRBJ2-1
abundance: few
CDR3aa: CASSLVPRGIHLYNEQFF
CDR3nt: TGCGCCAGCAGCTTGGTACCGCGGGGGATCCATCTATACAATGAGCAGTTCTTC

v_gene: TRBV6-4
d_gene: TRBD1
j_gene: TRBJ2-7
abundance: .
CDR3aa: CASRRTGGFLEQYF
CDR3nt: TGTGCCAGCAGGCGGACAGGGGGCTTCCTCGAGCAGTACTTC

v_gene: TRBV2
d_gene: .
j_gene: TRBJ2-1
abundance: few
CDR3aa: CASRAYDGGGEQFF
CDR3nt: TGTGCCAGCAGAGCCTATGACGGGGGAGGAGAGCAGTTCTTC

v_gene: TRBV4-3
d_gene: TRBD1
j_gene: TRBJ2-1
abundance: .
CDR3aa: CASSQGDRYNEQFF
CDR3nt: TGCGCCAGCAGCCAAGGGGACAGGTACAATGAGCAGTTCTTC

v_gene: TRBV7-9
d_gene: .
j_gene: TRBJ2-7
abundance: few
CDR3aa: CASSSRGGYEQYF
CDR3nt: TGTGCCAGCAGCTCGCGGGGAGGCTACGAGCAGTACTTC

v_gene: TRBV5-1
d_gene: TRBD1
j_gene: TRBJ1-1
abundance: .
CDR3aa: CASSGTGSNTEAFF
CDR3nt: TGCGCCAGCAGCGGGACAGGGAGTAACACTGAAGCTTTCTTT

v_gene: TRBV15
d_gene: TRBD1
j_gene: TRBJ1-6
abundance: few
CDR3aa: CATSRGTGNRNSPLHF
CDR3nt: TGTGCCACCAGCAGGGGGACAGGCAACCGGAATTCACCCCTCCACTTT

v_gene: TRBV4-2
d_gene: TRBD1
j_gene: TRBJ2-5
abundance: .
CDR3aa: CASSPATGGAETQYF
CDR3nt: TGTGCCAGCAGCCCGGCGACAGGGGGCGCGGAGACCCAGTACTTC